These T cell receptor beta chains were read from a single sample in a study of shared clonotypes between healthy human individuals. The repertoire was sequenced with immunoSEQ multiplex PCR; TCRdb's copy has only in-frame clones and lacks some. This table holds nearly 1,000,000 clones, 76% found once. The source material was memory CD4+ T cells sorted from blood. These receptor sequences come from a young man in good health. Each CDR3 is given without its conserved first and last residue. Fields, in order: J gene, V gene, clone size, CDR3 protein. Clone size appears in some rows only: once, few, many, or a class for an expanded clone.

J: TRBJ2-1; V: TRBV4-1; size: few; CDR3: ASSQVLAGAGGSYNEQF
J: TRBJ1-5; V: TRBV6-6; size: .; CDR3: ASRSDGQGWQPQH
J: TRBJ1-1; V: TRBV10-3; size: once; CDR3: ATQTGDKAF
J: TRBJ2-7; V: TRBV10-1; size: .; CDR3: ASSEPAEYISYEQY
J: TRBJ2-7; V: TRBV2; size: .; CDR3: ASSLGGYEQY
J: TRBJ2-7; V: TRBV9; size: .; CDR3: ASSVATGTSGMIEQY
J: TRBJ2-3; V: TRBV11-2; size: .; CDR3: ASSSRLDTQY
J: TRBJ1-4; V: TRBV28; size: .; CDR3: ASSPATGVFEKLF
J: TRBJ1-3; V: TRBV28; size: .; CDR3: ASSPSGNTIY
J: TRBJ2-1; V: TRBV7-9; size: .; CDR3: ASSLAGGLYNEQF
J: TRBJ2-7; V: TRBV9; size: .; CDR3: ASSAMASGLYEQY
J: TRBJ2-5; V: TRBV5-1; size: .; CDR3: ASSLQGDGTQY
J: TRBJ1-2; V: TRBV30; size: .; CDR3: AWSSQDRGHYGYT
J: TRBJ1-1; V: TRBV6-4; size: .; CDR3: ASSDSSANTEAF
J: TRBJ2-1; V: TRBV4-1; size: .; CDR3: ASSQDIQGNNEQF
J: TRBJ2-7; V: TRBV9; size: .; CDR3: ASSVTPTSEQY
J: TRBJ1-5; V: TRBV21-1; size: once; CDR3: ASSKRVGSYSNQPQH
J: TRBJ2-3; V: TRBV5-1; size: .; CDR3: ASSGGTSGRATDTQY
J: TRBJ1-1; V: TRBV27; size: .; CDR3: ASLEPPNTEAF
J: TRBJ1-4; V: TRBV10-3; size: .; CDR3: AISESLREKLF
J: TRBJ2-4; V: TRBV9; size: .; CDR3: ASSVVGDRENIQY
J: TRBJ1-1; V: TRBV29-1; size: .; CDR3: SSTHNTEAF
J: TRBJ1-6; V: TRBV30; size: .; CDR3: AWSRGRGRNSPLH
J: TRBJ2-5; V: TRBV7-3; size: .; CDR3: ASSLNPGETQY
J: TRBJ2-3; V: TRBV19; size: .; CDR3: ASSNLFGGTDTQY
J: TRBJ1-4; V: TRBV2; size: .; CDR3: ASRFRPAANEKLF
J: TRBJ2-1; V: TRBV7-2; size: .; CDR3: ASRGSTYYNEQF
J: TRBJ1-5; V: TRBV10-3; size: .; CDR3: AISEGGGGNQPQH
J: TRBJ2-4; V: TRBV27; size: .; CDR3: ASSWDRVGNIQY
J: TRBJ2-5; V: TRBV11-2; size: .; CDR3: ASSLERVETQY
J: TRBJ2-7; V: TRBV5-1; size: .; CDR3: ASSEGLAGGKRYEQY